Given below is one T cell receptor (beta chain) in context. Assay: immunoSEQ multiplex PCR; the TCRdb copy retains only in-frame clones and omits some. The sample contains about 140,000 clones, 90% to 95% of which appear only once. These data are taken from a study of control samples from healthy donors and cancer patients. V shed 5 bases and J 7 bases; nucleotides not matched to a gene: 12. CDR1 and CDR2 from the germline V gene are MDHEN and SYDVKM. The CDR3 spans 17 residues. Source material: blood. This chain connects TRBV28 to TRBJ1-4; 11 nucleotides match TRBD1. The clonotype comes from a middle-aged man in good health. CDR3 sequence reads: CASSADRGLTLPEKLFF. DNA of the CDR3: TGTGCCAGCAGTGCGGACAGGGGGCTCACCCTACCTGAAAAACTGTTTTTT. Using reference TRBV28 and TRBJ1-4 for the parts outside the CDR3, the full variable domain is DVKVTQSSRYLVKRTGEKVFLECVQDMDHENMFWYRQDPGLGLRLIYFSYDVKMKEKGDIPEGYSVSREKKERFSLILESASTNQTSMYLCASSADRGLTLPEKLFFGSGTQLSVL.